This paragraph reports one T cell receptor beta chain. Its target is not known. The data belong to a study of shared clonotypes between healthy human individuals. In replicate PCRs of sorted subsets, approximately 210 ng DNA, approximately 28,000 T cell genomes, was used. The protocol was immunoSEQ multiplex PCR, while the TCRdb copy is restricted to in-frame clones and leaves out a portion. This repertoire shows some 380,000 clones, roughly 96% found once; its top ten account for 0.32%. Study-wide results and limits: For naive CD4 cells, roughly 4.8% of clonotypes were shared across a handful of donors.

The CDR3 is 18 amino acids. CDR1 SGHAT and CDR2 FQDESV come from the germline V gene (reference sequence). The ends were cut back, 1 base at V and 0 bases at J, with 19 bases in the middle. The chain joins TRBV11-1 to TRBJ2-7; D remains unclear. Input material: memory CD8+ T cells sorted from blood. Subset defined: CD45RO+ cells pooled with CCR7-negative TemRA cells. The sequence came from a man younger than 45 in good health. The CDR3 protein is CASSLGSGPTVHSYEQYF. For the CDR3, the DNA is TGTGCCAGCAGCTTAGGGAGTGGACCCACCGTACACTCCTACGAGCAGTACTTC.